These 5 T cell receptor beta chains share one sample of origin, sequenced in a study of T cells in Graves' hyperthyroidism and ophthalmopathy. Researchers amplified the TCR beta CDR3 regions from RNA transcripts. HTBI primers were used for first-round RT-PCR of the TCR CDR3. TCRdb recomputed calls from the multiplex PCR reads with MiXCR, one row per CDR3 protein. The table lists 620,000 or so distinct CDR3 sequences, more than 12% of them singletons. Sequencing used blood. These receptors were obtained from a woman in her forties or fifties with Graves' ophthalmopathy.

V usage is TRBV5-6 and J usage is TRBJ1-5; 7 bases line up with TRBD1. Losses at the gene ends were 4 bases for V and 0 bases for J; bases not matched to a gene: 10. CDR3 length: 17 residues. CDR1 and CDR2 from the germline V gene are SGHDT and YYEEEE. The CDR3 protein is CASSQGTVHHSNQPQHF. The CDR3 coding sequence is TGTGCCAGCAGCCAGGGGACAGTGCACCATAGCAATCAGCCCCAGCATTTT.

This clonotype came up many times. The V and J genes are TRBV6-2 or TRBV6-3 and TRBJ2-7, with D maybe TRBD1 (6 bases). V dropped 2 bases and J dropped 0 bases, with 20 bases sitting between them. The CDR3 loop spans 18 amino acids. Germline V CDR1 and CDR2: MNHEY, SVGEGT. CDR3 coding DNA: TGTGCCAGCAGTTACGATCCCGGGTCGGGGACAAGCTCCTACGAGCAGTACTTC. Encoded protein: CASSYDPGSGTSSYEQYF.

This clonotype came up many times. This rearrangement joins TRBV9 to TRBJ1-3; weak D call: TRBD1 (6 bases). The ends were cut back, 0 bases at V and 0 bases at J, with 10 bases in the middle. The V gene's germline CDR1 is SGDLS and CDR2 YYNGEE. The CDR3 runs 16 residues. The CDR3 DNA is TGTGCCAGCAGCGTAGAGGGACAACTCTCTGGAAACACCATATATTTT. Translation: CASSVEGQLSGNTIYF.

The chain couples TRBV5-4 to TRBJ2-1; TRBD2 agrees at 11 bases. J lost 8 bases, V lost 4 bases, and 11 bases had no gene match. CDR1 is SGHNT and CDR2 is YYREEE in the germline V gene (reference sequence). The CDR3 contains 16 residues. The CDR3 is CASSPMTSGTSDEQFF. The DNA of the CDR3 is TGTGCCAGCAGCCCTATGACTAGCGGGACCTCCGATGAGCAGTTCTTC.

This clonotype was seen many times. The rearrangement uses TRBV29-1 and TRBJ2-3, with D maybe TRBD2 (6 bases). CDR3 size: 15 residues. Per germline, CDR1 SQVTM and CDR2 ANQGSEA. V was trimmed by 0 bases and J by 2 bases, leaving 12 bases between them. The CDR3 sequence is CSVEDPDYFTDTQYF. The CDR3 nucleotides read TGCAGCGTTGAAGATCCGGACTACTTCACAGATACGCAGTATTTT.